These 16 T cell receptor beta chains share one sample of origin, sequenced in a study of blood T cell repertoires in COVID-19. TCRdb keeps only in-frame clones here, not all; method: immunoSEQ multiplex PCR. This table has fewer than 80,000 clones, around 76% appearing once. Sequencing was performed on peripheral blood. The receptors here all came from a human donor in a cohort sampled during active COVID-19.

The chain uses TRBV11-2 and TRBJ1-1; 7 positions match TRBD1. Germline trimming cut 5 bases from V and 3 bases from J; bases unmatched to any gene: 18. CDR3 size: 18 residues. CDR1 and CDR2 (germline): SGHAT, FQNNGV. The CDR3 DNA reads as TGTGCCAGCAGCCAATACCCCCTCAAACTCACAGGGGACACTGAAGCTTTCTTT. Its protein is CASSQYPLKLTGDTEAFF.

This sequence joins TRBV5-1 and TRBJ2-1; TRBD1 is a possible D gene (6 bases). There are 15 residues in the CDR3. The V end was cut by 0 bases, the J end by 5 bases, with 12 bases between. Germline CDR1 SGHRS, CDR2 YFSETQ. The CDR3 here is CASSLALGGNNEQFF. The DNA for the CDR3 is TGCGCCAGCAGCTTGGCCTTAGGGGGAAACAATGAGCAGTTCTTC.

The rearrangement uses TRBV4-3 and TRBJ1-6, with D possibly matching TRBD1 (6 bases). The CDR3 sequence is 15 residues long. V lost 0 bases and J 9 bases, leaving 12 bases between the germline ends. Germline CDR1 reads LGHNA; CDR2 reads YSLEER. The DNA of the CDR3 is TGCGCCAGCAGCCAAGATAGCCAGGGGCTTTCACCCCTCCACTTT. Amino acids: CASSQDSQGLSPLHF.

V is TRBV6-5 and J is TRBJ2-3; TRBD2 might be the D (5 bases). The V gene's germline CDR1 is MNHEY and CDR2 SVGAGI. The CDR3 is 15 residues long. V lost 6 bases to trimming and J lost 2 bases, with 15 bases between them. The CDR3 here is CASRAARGFTDTQYF. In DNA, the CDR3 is TGTGCCAGCAGAGCTGCTCGGGGTTTCACAGATACGCAGTATTTT.

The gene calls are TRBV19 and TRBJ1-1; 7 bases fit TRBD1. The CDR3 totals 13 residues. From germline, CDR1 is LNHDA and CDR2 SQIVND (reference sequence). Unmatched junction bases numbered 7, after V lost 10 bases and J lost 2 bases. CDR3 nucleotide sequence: TGTGCCACCTCCGGGACAGCCAACACTGAAGCTTTCTTT. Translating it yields CATSGTANTEAFF.

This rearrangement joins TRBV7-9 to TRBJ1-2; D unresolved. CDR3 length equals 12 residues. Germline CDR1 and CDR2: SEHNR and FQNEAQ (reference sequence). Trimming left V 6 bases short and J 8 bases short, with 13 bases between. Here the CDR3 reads CASSTGGRGYTF. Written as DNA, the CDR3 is TGTGCCAGCAGTACGGGAGGTCGGGGCTACACCTTC.

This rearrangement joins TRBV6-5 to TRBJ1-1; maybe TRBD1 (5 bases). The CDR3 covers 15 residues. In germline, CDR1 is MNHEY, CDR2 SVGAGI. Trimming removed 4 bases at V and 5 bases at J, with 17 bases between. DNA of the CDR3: TGTGCCAGCAGTTCACCACAAAAGGGGTGGACTGAAGCTTTCTTT. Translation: CASSSPQKGWTEAFF.

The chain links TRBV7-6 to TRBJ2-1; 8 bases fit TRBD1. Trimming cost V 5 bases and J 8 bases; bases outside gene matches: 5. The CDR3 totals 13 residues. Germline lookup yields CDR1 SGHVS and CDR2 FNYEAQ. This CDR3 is CASSRDRIDEQFF. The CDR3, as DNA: TGTGCCAGCAGCCGGGACAGGATTGATGAGCAGTTCTTC.

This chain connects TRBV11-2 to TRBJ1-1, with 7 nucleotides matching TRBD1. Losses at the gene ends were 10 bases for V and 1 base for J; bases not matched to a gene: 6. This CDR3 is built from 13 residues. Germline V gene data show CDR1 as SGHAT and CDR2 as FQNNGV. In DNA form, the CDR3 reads TGTGCCACTCGTTGGGACAGGAACACTGAAGCTTTCTTT. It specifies CATRWDRNTEAFF. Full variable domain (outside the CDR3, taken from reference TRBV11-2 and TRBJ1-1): EAGVAQSPRYKIIEKRQSVAFWCNPISGHATLYWYQQILGQGPKLLIQFQNNGVVDDSQLPKDRFSAERLKGVDSTLKIQPAKLEDSAVYLCATRWDRNTEAFFGQGTRLTVV.

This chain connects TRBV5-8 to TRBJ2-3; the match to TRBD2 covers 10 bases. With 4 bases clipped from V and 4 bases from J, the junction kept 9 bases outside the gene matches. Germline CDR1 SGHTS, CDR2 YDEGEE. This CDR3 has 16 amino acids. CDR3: CASSLERGGLPDTQYF. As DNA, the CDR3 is TGTGCCAGCAGCCTGGAGCGGGGGGGCCTGCCAGATACGCAGTATTTT.

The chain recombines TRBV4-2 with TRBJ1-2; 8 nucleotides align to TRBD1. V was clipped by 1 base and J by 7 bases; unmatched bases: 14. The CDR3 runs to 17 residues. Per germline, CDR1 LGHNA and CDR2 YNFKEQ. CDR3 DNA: TGTGCCAGCAGCCAAGTATCTTCGCAGGGGGCCTTGGGTGGCTACACCTTC. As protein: CASSQVSSQGALGGYTF.

The CDR3 bases are TGTGCCAGCAGTGAATTTGGACGGGACAAGAGCACCATATATTTT. Its translation is CASSEFGRDKSTIYF. The chain combines TRBV2 with TRBJ1-3; a possible D gene is TRBD1 (6 bases). V was shortened by 2 bases and J by 9 bases, with 17 bases between the two germline ends. The CDR3 sequence is 15 residues long. Germline lookup yields CDR1 SNHLY and CDR2 FYNNEI.

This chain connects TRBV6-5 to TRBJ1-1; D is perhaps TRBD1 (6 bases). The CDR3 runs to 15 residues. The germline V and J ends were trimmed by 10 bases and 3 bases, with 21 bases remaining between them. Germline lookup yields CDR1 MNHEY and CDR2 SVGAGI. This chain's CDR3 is CATESGTSGDTEAFF. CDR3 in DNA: TGTGCCACGGAATCCGGGACATCAGGGGACACTGAAGCTTTCTTT.

CDR3 sequence (DNA): TGTGCCAGTAGTATAGATGGGGCCAGACCCTTCGAGCAGTACTTC. Translating gives CASSIDGARPFEQYF. This chain links TRBV19 with TRBJ2-7; a possible D gene is TRBD1 (5 bases). The CDR3 runs to 15 residues. V lost 0 bases to trimming and J lost 6 bases, with 15 bases between them. CDR1 and CDR2 from the germline V gene are LNHDA and SQIVND (reference sequence).

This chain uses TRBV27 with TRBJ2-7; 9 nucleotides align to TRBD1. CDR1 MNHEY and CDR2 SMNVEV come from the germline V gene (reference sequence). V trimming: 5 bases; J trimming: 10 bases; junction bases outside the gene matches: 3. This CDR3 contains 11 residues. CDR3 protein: CASSQQGAQYF. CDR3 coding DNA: TGTGCCAGCAGTCAACAGGGGGCTCAGTACTTC.

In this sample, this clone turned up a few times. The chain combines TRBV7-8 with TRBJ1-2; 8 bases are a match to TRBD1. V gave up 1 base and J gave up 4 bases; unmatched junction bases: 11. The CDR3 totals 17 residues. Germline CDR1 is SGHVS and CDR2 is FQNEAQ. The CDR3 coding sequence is TGTGCCAGCAGCTTAGGGGTACAGGGGGTCTCGGGCTATGGCTACACCTTC. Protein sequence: CASSLGVQGVSGYGYTF.